These 6 T cell receptor beta chains came from one sample sequenced in a study of shared clonotypes between healthy human individuals (dated by TCRdb to about 2020). Library preparation used the immunoSEQ multiplex PCR assay. TCRdb provides this immuneACCESS table in a form limited to in-frame rearrangements. Some clones are lacking; in checked studies, under half of them reflect an unresolved V gene, and why the rest are absent is not known. Counted in this sample were approximately 740,000 clones; roughly 70% of them appeared once. The ten largest account for 1.5% to 2% of the sample. Sequenced material: memory CD4+ T cells sorted from blood. The sample's cell subset or site label, decoded: CD45RA-negative fraction. The receptors come from a woman in her twenties or thirties in good health.

The chain couples TRBV5-1 to TRBJ1-4; D gene unclear. The germline V gene has CDR1 SGHRS and CDR2 YFSETQ. The germline V and J ends were trimmed by 0 bases and 2 bases, with 8 bases remaining between them. The CDR3 is 15 residues long. In nucleotides, the CDR3 is TGCGCCAGCAGCTTGGCCGCGGGGACTAATGAAAAACTGTTTTTT. Its protein is CASSLAAGTNEKLFF.

The chain combines TRBV25-1 with TRBJ1-2; D gene unclear. The CDR3 is 12 amino acids. CDR1 and CDR2 from the germline V gene are MGHDK and SYGVNS. Trimming removed 3 bases at V and 8 bases at J, with 10 bases between. Written as DNA, the CDR3 is TGTGCCAGCAGTGAGACGAGAGAAGGCTACACCTTC. Translation: CASSETREGYTF.

The V gene is TRBV13, the J gene TRBJ2-7; unclear D gene. Germline CDR1 and CDR2: PRHDT and FYEKMQ (reference sequence). The CDR3 has 11 residues. The ends were cut back, 4 bases at V and 7 bases at J, with 8 bases in the middle. The CDR3 protein is CASSSTKEQYF. Here the CDR3 DNA reads TGTGCCAGCAGCTCGACGAAGGAGCAGTACTTC.

The chain links TRBV6-5 to TRBJ1-1, with D unclear. Germline V CDR1 and CDR2: MNHEY, SVGAGI. V lost 6 bases to trimming and J lost 0 bases, with 14 bases between them. This CDR3 spans 15 amino acids. The CDR3 nucleotides read TGTGCCAGCAGGCTGCCGGGCGGACTGAACACTGAAGCTTTCTTT. This codes for CASRLPGGLNTEAFF.

This clone was recorded many times. The chain employs TRBV13 and TRBJ2-1; a weak D match, TRBD1 (5 bases). The V gene's germline CDR1 is PRHDT and CDR2 FYEKMQ (reference sequence). Deletions cut 5 bases from V and 2 bases from J, with 13 bases between. The CDR3 loop spans 15 amino acids. This CDR3 reads CASSLAAGTYNEQFF. The CDR3, as DNA: TGTGCCAGCAGCCTTGCGGCAGGGACCTACAATGAGCAGTTCTTC.

The chain has TRBV6-1 and TRBJ2-5; 9 nucleotides match TRBD1. Germline values: CDR1 MNHNS, CDR2 SASEGT. The CDR3 has 15 amino acids. Trimming removed 2 bases from V and 5 bases from J; junction bases left unmatched: 6. The DNA of the CDR3 is TGTGCCAGCAGTGAACTTACAGGGGGCTGGGAGACCCAGTACTTC. It encodes CASSELTGGWETQYF.